This T cell receptor beta chain emerged from a study of blood T cell repertoires in COVID-19. Study-level background: Whether acute or convalescent, the COVID-19 samples came from the United States, Italy and Spain.

V was shortened by 6 bases and J by 5 bases, with 13 bases between the two germline ends. Germline CDR1 is MNHEY and CDR2 is SVGAGI. The CDR3 runs to 14 residues. Method: immunoSEQ multiplex PCR; TCRdb's copy keeps in-frame clones and lacks some. The sample carries roughly 420,000 clones, over 75% recorded once. Participant age was roughly 18 to 90 years, and participants resided in roughly 25 US areas. This sequence originates from a woman aged 25 to 39 with acute COVID-19. Sequences were obtained from PBMCs or T cells enriched from blood (not recorded which). The V gene is TRBV6-5, the J gene TRBJ1-4; the D is unclear. CDR3 in amino acids: CASRLTSENEKLFF. The CDR3 nucleotides are TGTGCCAGCAGATTGACAAGTGAGAATGAAAAACTGTTTTTT.